Below are 28 T cell receptor beta chains sequenced from a single sample in a study of cytotoxic CD8 clonotypes in ibrutinib-treated CLL. Method: immunoSEQ multiplex PCR; TCRdb's copy keeps in-frame clones and lacks some. The sample comprises 75,000 to 80,000 clones, 83% of which are singletons, and about 38% rests with the top ten. This specimen consisted of PBMCs, obtained after 24 months of ibrutinib treatment. These receptors all come from a human donor with chronic lymphocytic leukemia.

This clone was detected only a few times. This chain uses TRBV6-1 with TRBJ2-5, with 8 nucleotides matching TRBD2. CDR1 and CDR2 (germline): MNHNS, SASEGT. This CDR3 region has 15 residues. J gave up 7 bases and V 3 bases, and 10 bases lay outside the gene matches. Here the CDR3 DNA reads TGTGCCAGCAGTGATACACCGGGACTAGTTTGGACCCAGTACTTC. Its translation is CASSDTPGLVWTQYF.

Only one count was recorded for this clone. The gene calls are TRBV5-1 and TRBJ2-7; no clear D gene. CDR1 is SGHRS, CDR2 YFSETQ, per germline. The length of the CDR3 is 14 residues. Deletions cut 0 bases from V and 3 bases from J, with 10 bases between. CDR3: CASSLDARFYEQYF. In DNA, the CDR3 is TGCGCCAGCAGCTTGGATGCTAGGTTCTACGAGCAGTACTTC.

The chain is built from TRBV7-2 and TRBJ2-5; D may correspond to TRBD1 or TRBD2 (5 bases each). Per germline, CDR1 SGHTA and CDR2 FQGNSA. The CDR3 consists of 16 residues. Trimming left V 5 bases short and J 4 bases short, with 20 bases between. CDR3 DNA: TGTGCCAGCAGCCCTTTGGGGGTATCGGGGCGAGAGACCCAGTACTTC. Its protein product is CASSPLGVSGRETQYF.

The V call is TRBV5-1, the J call TRBJ2-5; TRBD1 might be the D (6 bases). Looked up from germline, CDR1 is SGHRS and CDR2 is YFSETQ. The CDR3 consists of 14 residues. The V gene lost 6 bases and the J gene lost 2 bases, with 14 bases spanning the gap. The CDR3 DNA follows: TGCGCCAGCACGACCGGGACAAGACAAGAGACCCAGTACTTC. Its protein product is CASTTGTRQETQYF.

This chain uses TRBV11-2 with TRBJ2-4, with D possibly TRBD1 on 5 matching bases. The CDR3 has 15 residues. V was trimmed by 3 bases and J by 9 bases, leaving 18 bases between them. Looked up from germline, CDR1 is SGHAT and CDR2 is FQNNGV. CDR3 DNA sequence: TGTGCCAGCAGCTTGGTCGCAGGGAAGATTGGCATTCAGTACTTC. As protein: CASSLVAGKIGIQYF.

The chain links TRBV11-3 to TRBJ2-5; TRBD1 might be the D (6 bases). Trimming left V 3 bases short and J 5 bases short, with 7 bases between. This CDR3 has 12 residues. CDR1 SGHNT and CDR2 YENEEA come from the germline V gene. The CDR3 loop is CASSFRGETQYF. The CDR3 nucleotides read TGTGCCAGCAGCTTTAGGGGGGAGACCCAGTACTTC. The full variable domain, rest sourced from reference TRBV11-3 and TRBJ2-5, is EAGVVQSPRYKIIEKKQPVAFWCNPISGHNTLYWYLQNLGQGPELLIRYENEEAVDDSQLPKDRFSAERLKGVDSTLKIQPAELGDSAVYLCASSFRGETQYFGPGTRLLVL.

CDR3 amino acids: CASSTTGEGSSYEQYF. CDR3 bases: TGTGCCAGCAGCACGACAGGGGAGGGAAGCTCCTACGAGCAGTACTTC. The chain joins TRBV28 to TRBJ2-7, with D possibly TRBD1 on 8 matching bases. The CDR3 is 16 amino acids. Germline CDR1 MDHEN, CDR2 SYDVKM. The germline V and J ends were trimmed by 6 bases and 0 bases, with 18 bases remaining between them.

V is TRBV19 and J is TRBJ2-5, with D possibly TRBD2 on 6 matching bases. Germline V lookup: CDR1 LNHDA, CDR2 SQIVND (reference sequence). Trimming cost V 5 bases and J 5 bases, with 21 bases left between them. This CDR3 has 16 amino acids. CDR3 in amino acids: CASSAGRRGGRETQYF. The DNA of the CDR3 is TGTGCCAGTAGTGCAGGCCGTCGGGGAGGCCGGGAGACCCAGTACTTC.

The rearrangement joins TRBV19 to TRBJ2-6; D is perhaps TRBD2 (6 bases). The germline CDR1 and CDR2 sequences are LNHDA and SQIVND (reference sequence). This CDR3 contains 17 residues. V lost 7 bases and J lost 0, with 16 bases in between. The CDR3 loop reads CASTERGGSSGANVLTF. The DNA for the CDR3 is TGTGCCAGTACCGAAAGGGGAGGCAGCTCTGGGGCCAACGTCCTGACTTTC.

The gene calls are TRBV9 and TRBJ2-7, with 7 positions matching TRBD2. CDR3 length: 15 residues. Unmatched junction bases numbered 7, after V lost 4 bases and J lost 0 bases. Germline V gene data show CDR1 as SGDLS and CDR2 as YYNGEE. CDR3 residues: CASSTRDYTSYEQYF. In DNA form, the CDR3 reads TGTGCCAGCAGCACCCGGGACTATACCTCCTACGAGCAGTACTTC.

The rearrangement joins TRBV7-9 to TRBJ2-1; D not certain. Trimming removed 0 bases at V and 5 bases at J, with 8 bases between. The CDR3 totals 14 residues. Germline V gene sequence: CDR1 SEHNR, CDR2 FQNEAQ (reference sequence). CDR3 bases: TGTGCCAGCAGCTTAGCGGCTAGGGACAATGAGCAGTTCTTC. Amino acid sequence: CASSLAARDNEQFF.

The rearrangement links TRBV11-2 to TRBJ1-1; no clear D. The CDR3 has 14 amino acids. CDR1 and CDR2 from the germline V gene are SGHAT and FQNNGV. Deletions cut 0 bases from V and 0 bases from J, with 5 bases between. The CDR3 spells CASSLDPLNTEAFF. As DNA, the CDR3 is TGTGCCAGCAGCTTAGACCCTTTGAACACTGAAGCTTTCTTT.

The chain employs TRBV10-3 and TRBJ2-2; TRBD2 agrees at 13 bases. Germline V CDR1 and CDR2: ENHRY, SYGVKD. The CDR3 totals 16 residues. The V segment lost 4 bases and the J segment 1 base; nucleotides outside the gene matches: 0. The CDR3 bases are TGTGCCATCAGTGGACTAGCGGGAGGGAACACCGGGGAGCTGTTTTTT. Protein sequence: CAISGLAGGNTGELFF.

Only one count was recorded for this clone. The chain recombines TRBV7-3 with TRBJ2-1; tentatively, D is TRBD2 (6 bases). Trimming stripped 5 bases from V and 4 bases from J, with 18 bases between. The CDR3 is made up of 16 amino acids. The germline V gene has CDR1 SGHTA and CDR2 FQGTGA. The CDR3 sequence is CASSPSGTGPYNEQFF. CDR3 nucleotides: TGTGCCAGCAGCCCATCCGGGACTGGCCCGTACAATGAGCAGTTCTTC.

The V and J genes are TRBV14 and TRBJ2-3; a weak D match, TRBD2 (5 bases). The CDR3 is 12 residues long. V gave up 3 bases and J gave up 9 bases, with 10 bases separating them. The germline gives CDR1 SGHDN, CDR2 FVKESK. The CDR3 here is CASSQWGDTQYF. The CDR3 nucleotides read TGTGCCAGCAGCCAGTGGGGAGACACGCAGTATTTT.

This clone is a singleton in its sample. This chain links TRBV21-1 with TRBJ1-1. TRBV21-1 is a pseudogene segment. The CDR3 loop spans 15 amino acids. CDR3 sequence reads: CASIPLRRPHTEAFF. CDR3 sequence (DNA): TGTGCCAGCATTCCACTCAGGAGACCGCACACTGAAGCTTTCTTT.

The chain couples TRBV14 to TRBJ2-7, with 9 bases lining up with TRBD2. The junction had 12 bases not matched to a gene; V was cut back by 0 bases and J by 0 bases. The CDR3 extends over 19 amino acids. From germline, CDR1 is SGHDN and CDR2 FVKESK. DNA of the CDR3: TGTGCCAGCAGCCAAGATCTAGGGGCTAGCGGGATCTCCTCCTACGAGCAGTACTTC. It specifies CASSQDLGASGISSYEQYF.

The genes are TRBV2 and TRBJ2-1; 10 bases match TRBD2. Germline-derived CDR1 and CDR2 are SNHLY and FYNNEI. J was trimmed by 9 bases and V by 0 bases; bases with no gene match: 11. CDR3 length: 17 residues. This CDR3 is CASSEATPGLASREQFF. The CDR3 DNA sequence: TGTGCCAGCAGTGAAGCGACTCCGGGACTAGCGTCTCGTGAGCAGTTCTTC.

V gene TRBV18 combines with J gene TRBJ2-1; perhaps TRBD1 as D (6 bases). V shed 3 bases and J shed 1 base, with 16 bases lying between them. Germline CDR1 and CDR2: KGHSH and LQKENI. The CDR3 consists of 17 residues. The CDR3 spells CASSPAPPGQSYNEQFF. In nucleotides, the CDR3 is TGTGCCAGCTCACCTGCCCCACCGGGACAATCCTACAATGAGCAGTTCTTC.

V and J are TRBV4-1 and TRBJ1-2; D is uncertain. V lost 0 bases and J lost 3, with 14 bases in between. CDR1 MGHRA and CDR2 YSYEKL come from the germline V gene. CDR3 length: 16 amino acids. The CDR3 DNA is TGCGCCAGCAGCCAAGAGTTTGCGTGGATTCACTATGGCTACACCTTC. Amino acid sequence: CASSQEFAWIHYGYTF.

The V gene is TRBV5-4, the J gene TRBJ2-3, with a weak D call TRBD1 (5 bases). Per the germline V gene, CDR1 is SGHNT and CDR2 is YYREEE (reference sequence). With 4 bases removed from V and 5 bases from J, the gap between germline ends came to 5 bases. CDR3 length: 11 amino acids. The CDR3 is CASSRGDTQYF. Here the CDR3 DNA reads TGTGCCAGCAGCAGGGGAGATACGCAGTATTTT.

V gene TRBV6-1 combines with J gene TRBJ2-2; 7 bases are shared with TRBD1. The CDR3 is made up of 14 amino acids. Trimming cost V 6 bases and J 1 base; bases outside gene matches: 2. CDR1 MNHNS and CDR2 SASEGT come from the germline V gene. The CDR3 here is CASRGQVNTGELFF. The CDR3 region has the DNA TGTGCCAGCAGAGGACAGGTGAACACCGGGGAGCTGTTTTTT.

The V gene is TRBV29-1, the J gene TRBJ2-5, with 12 bases fitting TRBD2. Germline trimming cut 6 bases from V and 1 base from J; bases unmatched to any gene: 6. The CDR3 extends over 15 amino acids. In germline, CDR1 is SQVTM, CDR2 ANQGSEA. In DNA form, the CDR3 reads TGCAGCGTATTCGGGACTAGCGGGTTCCAAGAGACCCAGTACTTC. Translated, it gives CSVFGTSGFQETQYF.

J is TRBJ2-5 and V is TRBV29-1; 11 bases are a match to TRBD2. This CDR3 has 13 residues. CDR1 and CDR2 (germline): SQVTM, ANQGSEA. The V and J ends lost 4 bases and 5 bases, in that order; junction bases with no gene match: 3. The CDR3 sequence is CSVVPSGRETQYF. The DNA of the CDR3 is TGCAGCGTTGTCCCTAGCGGGAGGGAGACCCAGTACTTC.

The rearrangement uses TRBV5-1 and TRBJ2-5, with D unclear. TRBJ2-7 matches the DNA end more closely, so the J call is doubtful. This CDR3 is 11 amino acids long. Germline assignment: CDR1 SGHRS and CDR2 YFSETQ. CDR3 in DNA: TGCGCCAGCAGCTTAGAAAACGAGCAGTACTTC. It yields the protein CASSLENEQYF.

The gene calls are TRBV20-1 and TRBJ2-5; D perhaps matches TRBD1 (5 bases). This CDR3 spans 11 amino acids. V lost 8 bases, J lost 4 bases, and 11 bases lay in between. Germline CDR1 DFQATT, CDR2 SNEGSKA (reference sequence). In DNA form, the CDR3 reads TGCAGTTCAGGGCCCCTAGAGACCCAGTACTTC. It is translated as CSSGPLETQYF.

This clone has only one observation. The J gene is TRBJ2-1, the V gene TRBV7-9, with 7 positions matching TRBD2. From germline, CDR1 is SEHNR and CDR2 FQNEAQ (reference sequence). The CDR3 is made up of 16 amino acids. V shed 5 bases and J 9 bases; nucleotides not matched to a gene: 16. This chain's CDR3 is CASSRTAAQPGGEQFF. The CDR3, as DNA: TGTGCCAGCAGCCGCACTGCCGCACAGCCGGGAGGTGAGCAGTTCTTC.

The chain has TRBV9 and TRBJ2-1, with TRBD1 matching over 8 bases. Unmatched junction bases numbered 3, after V lost 2 bases and J lost 2 bases. This CDR3 has 15 amino acids. Germline loops: CDR1 SGDLS, CDR2 YYNGEE. The CDR3 protein is CASSVEQGAYNEQFF. Written as DNA, the CDR3 is TGTGCCAGCAGCGTTGAACAGGGGGCCTACAATGAGCAGTTCTTC.